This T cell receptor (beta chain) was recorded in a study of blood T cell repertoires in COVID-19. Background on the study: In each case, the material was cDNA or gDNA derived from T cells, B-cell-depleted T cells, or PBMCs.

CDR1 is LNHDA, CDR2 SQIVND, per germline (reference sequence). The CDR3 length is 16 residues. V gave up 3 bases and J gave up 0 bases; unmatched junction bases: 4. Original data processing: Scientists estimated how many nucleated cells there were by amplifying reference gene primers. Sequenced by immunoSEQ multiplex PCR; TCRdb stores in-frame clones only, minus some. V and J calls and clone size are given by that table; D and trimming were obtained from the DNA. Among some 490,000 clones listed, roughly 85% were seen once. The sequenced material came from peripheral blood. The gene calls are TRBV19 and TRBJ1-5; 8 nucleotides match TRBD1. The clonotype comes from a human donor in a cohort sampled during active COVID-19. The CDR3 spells CASSIGTGYSNQPQHF. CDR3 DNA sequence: TGTGCCAGTAGTATCGGGACAGGATATAGCAATCAGCCCCAGCATTTT.